A single sample is the source of the 8 T cell receptor beta chains below, sequenced in a study of blood T cell repertoires in COVID-19. The method was immunoSEQ multiplex PCR; TCRdb's version includes in-frame clones alone and lacks a portion of them. The profile shows about 70,000 clones, around three quarters of them singletons. The material sequenced was peripheral blood. The receptors were gathered from a human donor in a cohort sampled during active COVID-19.

Here the CDR3 reads CASSAPGTSSYEQYF. CDR3 nucleotide sequence: TGTGCCAGCAGCGCGCCGGGAACGAGCTCCTACGAGCAGTACTTC. The J gene is TRBJ2-7, the V gene TRBV9; D may be TRBD2 (5 bases). The V gene lost 3 bases and the J gene lost 0 bases, with 13 bases spanning the gap. The CDR3 spans 15 residues. Germline V lookup: CDR1 SGDLS, CDR2 YYNGEE.

The chain recombines TRBV6-5 with TRBJ1-1; D remains ambiguous. Between the trimmed V and J ends, which lost 11 bases and 5 bases, there was a span of 18 bases. This CDR3 region has 13 residues. Germline V lookup: CDR1 MNHEY, CDR2 SVGAGI. The CDR3 region is CASLGGRVTEAFF. In DNA, the CDR3 is TGTGCCTCCCTCGGAGGACGGGTTACTGAAGCTTTCTTT.

The J gene is TRBJ1-2, the V gene TRBV12-3 or TRBV12-4; D remains unclear. This CDR3 has 13 amino acids. V was shortened by 2 bases and J by 5 bases, with 9 bases between the two germline ends. The CDR3 DNA reads as TGTGCCAGCAGTTTATTGGACTCATATGGCTACACCTTC. Translating gives CASSLLDSYGYTF.

The V call is TRBV11-2, the J call TRBJ2-5; 8 nucleotides align to TRBD2. V lost 2 bases, J lost 8 bases, and 22 bases stayed unmatched. Germline CDR1 SGHAT, CDR2 FQNNGV. This CDR3 comprises 19 residues. The CDR3 spells CASSLPRGGSGISLLTQYF. The CDR3 DNA follows: TGTGCCAGCAGCTTACCTCGGGGGGGTTCCGGGATCTCCCTTTTAACCCAGTACTTC.

The chain is built from TRBV19 and TRBJ2-5, with 10 bases aligning to TRBD1. V shed 7 bases and J 14 bases; nucleotides not matched to a gene: 22. The CDR3 is 16 residues long. The V gene's germline CDR1 is LNHDA and CDR2 SQIVND (reference sequence). The CDR3 sequence: CASTTRSTGGNGLLYF. The CDR3 DNA follows: TGTGCCAGTACCACCCGGTCGACAGGGGGCAACGGACTTTTATACTTC.

The rearrangement joins TRBV11-3 to TRBJ2-3, with 7 bases lining up with TRBD2. CDR3 size: 16 residues. Looked up from germline, CDR1 is SGHNT and CDR2 is YENEEA. J lost 1 base, V lost 6 bases, and 10 bases had no gene match. The CDR3 sequence is CASSNGVGRGTDTQYF. The DNA for the CDR3 is TGTGCCAGCAGTAACGGGGTGGGGAGGGGCACAGATACGCAGTATTTT.

V gene TRBV9 combines with J gene TRBJ2-3; D uncertain. CDR1 and CDR2 from the germline V gene are SGDLS and YYNGEE. The V gene lost 4 bases and the J gene lost 4 bases, with 13 bases spanning the gap. The CDR3 is made up of 14 amino acids. Here the CDR3 DNA reads TGTGCCAGCAGCACTCCTTTGGCGGCAGATACGCAGTATTTT. Protein sequence: CASSTPLAADTQYF.

Here the CDR3 reads CASSLDRGGNQPQHF. CDR3 DNA: TGTGCCAGCAGCTTAGACAGGGGAGGCAATCAGCCCCAGCATTTT. This rearrangement joins TRBV11-2 to TRBJ1-5; D might be TRBD1 (6 bases). There are 15 residues in the CDR3. From germline, CDR1 is SGHAT and CDR2 FQNNGV. V was cut by 0 bases and J by 2 bases, with 8 bases left in between.